This TCR beta chain was observed in a study of blood T cells in healthy people across ages. The CDR3 is 15 residues long. The J segment lost 5 bases and the V segment lost 4 bases, leaving 10 bases of the junction unmatched. Germline values: CDR1 SGHTA, CDR2 FQGNSA. This clonotype was counted ten times or more. Next came a second PCR, run for roughly 6 to 11 cycles, which used a sample-barcoded 5' primer along with a J-beta primer mix. TCRdb reprocessed the 5' RACE reads with MiXCR, giving one entry per CDR3 protein. The data hold some 1.5 million distinct CDR3 sequences, with under 30% observed a single time.

V and J are TRBV7-2 and TRBJ2-7; 8 bases match TRBD2. This clonotype originated in a woman aged 25 to 39 in good health. The specimen sequenced was blood. CDR3 sequence (DNA): TGTGCCAGCAGCTCCTCCGGGACTAGTCCCCACGAGCAGTACTTC. Translated: CASSSSGTSPHEQYF.